These T cell receptor beta chains were read from a single sample in a study of CD8+ T cells in alopecia areata. Clones were sequenced by immunoSEQ multiplex PCR, and TCRdb holds only the in-frame ones, with some missing. The sample has fewer than 110,000 clones, almost 60% seen once. The sample was CD8+ T cells sorted from blood, taken around week 55, from a patient treated with tofacitinib. These receptors originate from a human donor with alopecia areata. Each CDR3 is given with its conserved first and last residue. The D gene is left open where the match is weak. The size field is filled for only some rows; it gives once, few, many or a size class.

j_call clone_size d_call v_call cdr3_nt cdr3_aa
TRBJ2-1 once NA TRBV5-1 TGCGCCAGCAGCTTGGGCAAGATTCGTGAGCAGTTCTTC CASSLGKIREQFF
TRBJ2-2 NA NA TRBV7-9 TGTGCCAGCAGCCCCGGCAAGGGGGCGCGGGGCACCGGGGAGCTGTTTTTT CASSPGKGARGTGELFF
TRBJ2-2 NA TRBD1 TRBV7-2 TGTGCCAGCAGCTTAGCTAGACAGGGGGACGCCTGGAGGACCGGGGAGCTGTTTTTT CASSLARQGDAWRTGELFF
TRBJ2-7 few NA TRBV2 TGTGCCAGCAGTTTAGGACACCGGGACCCCCTCTACGAGCAGTACTTC CASSLGHRDPLYEQYF
TRBJ1-5 NA NA TRBV7-9 TGTGCCAGCAGCTTGGGTGGGCAGCCCCAGCATTTT CASSLGGQPQHF
TRBJ2-7 NA NA TRBV15 TGTGCCACCAGCAGAGAGACAGACTCCTACGAGCAGTACTTC CATSRETDSYEQYF
TRBJ1-1 NA NA TRBV6-5 TGTGCCAGCAGCCTACAGATGAACACTGAAGCTTTCTTT CASSLQMNTEAFF
TRBJ2-7 NA TRBD2 TRBV5-6 TGTGCCAGCAGCCTGACTCTAGCGGGGTACTCCTACGAGCAGTACTTC CASSLTLAGYSYEQYF
TRBJ1-1 few NA TRBV27 TGTGCCAGCAGTGAATTCGTGAACACTGAAGCTTTCTTT CASSEFVNTEAFF
TRBJ2-5 NA NA TRBV30 TGTGCCTGGAGTGCGTCCGGGACAAGTCAAGAGACCCAGTACTTC CAWSASGTSQETQYF
TRBJ2-7 NA NA TRBV5-1 TGCGCCAGCAGCTTGGTGTGGGGTTCTTACGAGCAGTACTTC CASSLVWGSYEQYF
TRBJ2-4 NA TRBD1 TRBV4-1 TGCGCCAGCAGCCGAATGACAGGGGAACCGGAACTTAGGTCAGCCAAAAACATTCAGTACTTC CASSRMTGEPELRSAKNIQYF
TRBJ2-6 NA NA TRBV5-1 TGCGCCAGCAGCCGGGACGGCTCTGGGGCCAACGTCCTGACTTTC CASSRDGSGANVLTF
TRBJ2-3 NA TRBD1 TRBV5-1 TGCGCCAGCAGCTCGACAGGGGGGATTAGCACAGATACGCAGTATTTT CASSSTGGISTDTQYF
TRBJ2-7 NA TRBD1 TRBV7-9 TGTGCCAGCAGCTCCCGGACAGGGGTCCTCTACGAGCAGTACTTC CASSSRTGVLYEQYF
TRBJ2-3 NA NA TRBV28 TGTGCCAGCAGTCAGGGTCCAGATACGCAGTATTTT CASSQGPDTQYF
TRBJ2-1 NA NA TRBV5-1 TGCGCCAGCAGCTTGGGAGAGGGGTGGAATGAGCAGTTCTTC CASSLGEGWNEQFF
TRBJ2-7 once NA TRBV11-3 TGTGCCAGCAGCCCGAGCAGGGGAAGTGGAGCTACGGAGCAGTACTTC CASSPSRGSGATEQYF
TRBJ2-5 once TRBD2 TRBV7-9 TGTGCCAGCAGCCCTCCTAGCGGGGGGGCCAGGGAGACCCAGTACTTC CASSPPSGGARETQYF
TRBJ1-1 NA NA TRBV7-9 TGTGCCAGCAGCTTAGTGTTAGGGTTCAGCACTGAAGCTTTCTTT CASSLVLGFSTEAFF
TRBJ2-3 NA NA TRBV9 TGTGCCAGCGGAGGCACAGATACGCAGTATTTT CASGGTDTQYF
TRBJ2-7 once NA TRBV30 TGTGCCTGGAGTGTTGGCGGGACCTACGAGCAGTACTTC CAWSVGGTYEQYF
TRBJ2-3 NA NA TRBV14 TGTGCCAGCAGCCAAGGGAGACATACAGATACGCAGTATTTT CASSQGRHTDTQYF
TRBJ2-1 NA NA TRBV12-5 TGTGGATCCGGTCTAACGGGGCAGAATGAGCAGTTCTTC CGSGLTGQNEQFF
TRBJ1-5 NA NA TRBV4-1 TGCGCCAGCAGCCAAGCCCTGAACAGGTATAGCAATCAGCCCCAGCATTTT CASSQALNRYSNQPQHF
TRBJ1-3 NA NA TRBV4-1 TGCGCCAGCAGCCCGCTTCGGCACTTTGTTTATCCCGGAAACACCATATATTTT CASSPLRHFVYPGNTIYF
TRBJ2-7 NA NA TRBV13 TGTGCCAGCAACCTAGGGACGGCCTACGAGCAGTACTTC CASNLGTAYEQYF
TRBJ1-2 NA TRBD1 TRBV15 TGTGCCACCAGCAGCCGACAGGGGAACTATGGCTACACCTTC CATSSRQGNYGYTF
TRBJ2-7 NA TRBD1 TRBV29-1 TGCAGCGCCAGGACAGGAGAGGGTTACGAGCAGTACTTC CSARTGEGYEQYF
TRBJ2-1 few TRBD2 TRBV13 TGTGCCAGCAGCTGGGGGACTAGCGGGGGAATTAATGAGCAGTTCTTC CASSWGTSGGINEQFF
TRBJ2-7 NA NA TRBV7-9 TGTGCCAGCAGCGCGGACGGACTCTACGAGCAGTACTTC CASSADGLYEQYF
TRBJ2-7 NA NA TRBV10-3 TGTGCCACTCTCGGGGAGCAGTACTTC CATLGEQYF
TRBJ2-1 NA NA TRBV14 TGTGCCAGCAGCCAAGGCCCGAGGGGGATAAATGAGCAGTTCTTC CASSQGPRGINEQFF
TRBJ1-1 NA TRBD1 TRBV9 TGTGCCAGCAGCGTAGTAGGGGTCCTCCAGGACAGGGGAACTGAAGCTTTCTTT CASSVVGVLQDRGTEAFF
TRBJ1-2 NA TRBD1 TRBV30 TGTGCCTGGAGTCCCCCGGACAGGGTGGTCTATGGCTACACCTTC CAWSPPDRVVYGYTF
TRBJ1-4 NA NA TRBV7-6 TGTGCCAGCAGCTTAGCGTGGGGGTCTGAAAAACTGTTTTTT CASSLAWGSEKLFF
TRBJ2-5 NA NA TRBV9 TGTGCCAGCAGCTCCTTCGGCGGTCAAGAGACCCAGTACTTC CASSSFGGQETQYF